A single sample is the source of the 8 T cell receptor beta chains below, sequenced in a study of post-analysis software for immune sequencing data. cDNA libraries for TCR beta contained unique molecular identifiers. One entry per CDR3 protein, called by TCRdb with MiXCR from the PCR reads. The sample has about 620,000 distinct CDR3 sequences; around 47% are singletons. Study-wide findings and caveats: In patients, roughly five TRBV segments were more frequent than in controls, with TRBV5-6, TRBV5-1 and TRBV20-1 among them.

Their antigens remain unidentified. Sequenced material: blood. Source of these receptors: a girl under 18 with multiple sclerosis.

This rearrangement joins TRBV12-3 or TRBV12-4 to TRBJ2-7; 15 bases match TRBD2. Germline trimming cut 6 bases from V and 3 bases from J; bases unmatched to any gene: 6. The CDR3 sequence is 16 residues long. The CDR3 DNA reads as TGTGCCAGCAGGGGACTAGCGGGAGGCTTTCTCTACGAGCAGTACTTC. Its protein is CASRGLAGGFLYEQYF.

The chain is built from TRBV6-6 and TRBJ2-5; 8 bases are a match to TRBD1. V trimming: 7 bases; J trimming: 11 bases; junction bases outside the gene matches: 9. Germline V gene sequence: CDR1 MNHNY, CDR2 SVGAGI (reference sequence). The CDR3 length is 12 residues. CDR3 amino acids: CASTDRGDEQYF. CDR3 nucleotide sequence: TGTGCCAGCACCGACAGGGGCGATGAGCAGTACTTC.

This clonotype was counted a few times. The CDR3 protein is CASSSAPGRSYEQYF. The CDR3 region has the DNA TGTGCCAGCAGCTCCGCGCCGGGGCGATCCTACGAGCAGTACTTC. J is TRBJ2-7 and V is TRBV5-6; D assignment may be TRBD1 or TRBD2 (5 bases each). CDR3 size: 15 residues. V lost 3 bases and J 1 base, leaving 14 bases between the germline ends. CDR1 is SGHDT and CDR2 is YYEEEE in the germline V gene.

This clonotype was recorded a few times. The V and J genes are TRBV5-1 and TRBJ2-7, with 7 bases that match TRBD2. This CDR3 has 15 residues. Germline CDR1 SGHRS, CDR2 YFSETQ. Trimming removed 1 base from V and 0 bases from J; junction bases left unmatched: 4. The CDR3 coding sequence is TGCGCCAGCAGCTTGACCGGGACTACCTCCTACGAGCAGTACTTC. Translation: CASSLTGTTSYEQYF.

This clonotype was seen more than once but under ten times. This chain joins TRBV10-3 and TRBJ2-5; D remains ambiguous. The V and J ends lost 5 bases and 0 bases respectively, with 7 bases between them. Germline CDR1 reads ENHRY; CDR2 reads SYGVKD. This CDR3 region has 13 residues. CDR3: CAISWSDQETQYF. The CDR3, as DNA: TGTGCCATCAGTTGGAGCGACCAAGAGACCCAGTACTTC.

The chain couples TRBV7-3 to TRBJ1-2; D is unresolved. Germline values: CDR1 SGHTA, CDR2 FQGTGA. V was trimmed by 5 bases and J by 7 bases, leaving 14 bases between them. This CDR3 is built from 13 residues. CDR3 sequence: CASSENSLGGYTF. The CDR3 DNA is TGTGCCAGCAGCGAAAACAGCTTAGGTGGCTACACCTTC.

The genes are TRBV6-4 and TRBJ2-3; D unresolved. Germline lookup yields CDR1 MRHNA and CDR2 SNTAGT. The CDR3 covers 15 residues. V was cut by 3 bases and J by 1 base, with 11 bases left in between. The CDR3 here is CASSEAASRTDTQYF. In nucleotides, the CDR3 is TGTGCCAGCAGTGAGGCAGCCTCACGCACAGATACGCAGTATTTT.

The chain employs TRBV5-1 and TRBJ2-5, with TRBD2 identical over 7 bases. The trim removed 0 bases at V and 4 bases at J, leaving 12 bases unmatched. The CDR3 sequence is 17 residues long. Germline assignment: CDR1 SGHRS and CDR2 YFSETQ. Here the CDR3 reads CASSLGLAIVQGETQYF. The CDR3 coding sequence is TGCGCCAGCAGCTTGGGACTAGCCATAGTGCAGGGAGAGACCCAGTACTTC.